The clone carrying this T cell receptor (beta chain) was found once. The data were obtained in a study of cytomegalovirus exposure and HLA in healthy donors. At the level of the study: Genotyping showed roughly 81% of 300 to 450 donors falling in the Caucasian-associated ancestry cluster.

The primer mix had 60 Vbeta and 13 Jbeta primers. Method: immunoSEQ multiplex PCR; TCRdb's copy keeps in-frame clones and lacks some. This sample carries under 150,000 clones, 70% to 85% of them seen once, and the ten largest clones take 1.2% to 1.5%. All the people who gave samples were healthy bone marrow donors. The CDR3 has 14 residues. Germline CDR1 and CDR2: SEHNR and FQNEAQ (reference sequence). V dropped 2 bases and J dropped 5; count of bases not matched to a gene: 1. V gene TRBV7-9 combines with J gene TRBJ2-1, with TRBD1 identical over 9 bases. The sequencing input was PBMCs. The origin of this receptor is a man aged 25-45 years in good health and CMV-seropositive. The CDR3 loop reads CASSLWDRDNEQFF. The CDR3 DNA reads as TGTGCCAGCAGCTTATGGGACAGGGACAATGAGCAGTTCTTC.